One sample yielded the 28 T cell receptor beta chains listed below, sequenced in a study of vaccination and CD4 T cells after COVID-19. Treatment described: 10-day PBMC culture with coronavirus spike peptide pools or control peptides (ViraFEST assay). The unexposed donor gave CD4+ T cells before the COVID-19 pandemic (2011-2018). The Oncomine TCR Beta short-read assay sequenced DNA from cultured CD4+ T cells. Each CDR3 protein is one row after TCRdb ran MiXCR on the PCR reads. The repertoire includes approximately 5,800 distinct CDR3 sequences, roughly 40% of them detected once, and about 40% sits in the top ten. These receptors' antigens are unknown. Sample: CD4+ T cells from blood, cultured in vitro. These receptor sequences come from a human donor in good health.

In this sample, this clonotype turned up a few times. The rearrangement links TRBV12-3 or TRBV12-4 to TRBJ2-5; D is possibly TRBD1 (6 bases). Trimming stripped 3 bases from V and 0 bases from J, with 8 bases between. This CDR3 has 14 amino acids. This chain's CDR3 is CASSFGQNQETQYF. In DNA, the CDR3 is TGTGCCAGCAGTTTCGGACAGAACCAAGAGACCCAGTACTTC.

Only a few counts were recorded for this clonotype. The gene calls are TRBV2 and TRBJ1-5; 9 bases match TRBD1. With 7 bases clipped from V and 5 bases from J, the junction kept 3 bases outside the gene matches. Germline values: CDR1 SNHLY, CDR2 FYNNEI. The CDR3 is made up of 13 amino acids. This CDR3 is CASTRDRDQPQHF. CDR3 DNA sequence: TGTGCCAGCACCCGGGACAGGGATCAGCCCCAGCATTTT.

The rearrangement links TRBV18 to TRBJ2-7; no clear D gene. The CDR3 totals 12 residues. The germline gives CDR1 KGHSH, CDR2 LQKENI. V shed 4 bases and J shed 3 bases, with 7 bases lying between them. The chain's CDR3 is CASSRQHYEQYF. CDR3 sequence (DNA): TGTGCCAGCTCACGTCAGCACTACGAGCAGTACTTC. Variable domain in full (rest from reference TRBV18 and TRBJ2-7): NAGVMQNPRHLVRRRGQEARLRCSPMKGHSHVYWYRQLPEEGLKFMVYLQKENIIDESGMPKERFSAEFPKEGPSILRIQQVVRGDSAAYFCASSRQHYEQYFGPGTRLTVT.

The DNA of the CDR3 is TGTGCCAGCAGAAGCCCCGGGGCGTCCCGTTACGAGCAGTACTTC. Translation gives CASRSPGASRYEQYF. This chain joins TRBV6-1 and TRBJ2-7; perhaps D is TRBD1 or TRBD2 (5 bases each). This CDR3 is 15 amino acids long. Between the trimmed V and J ends, which lost 6 bases and 4 bases, there was a span of 19 bases. Germline CDR1 reads MNHNS; CDR2 reads SASEGT.

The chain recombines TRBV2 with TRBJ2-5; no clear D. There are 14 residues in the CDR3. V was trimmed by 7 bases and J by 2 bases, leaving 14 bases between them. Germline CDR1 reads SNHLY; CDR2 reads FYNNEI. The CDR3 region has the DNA TGTGCCAGCAAAATTGGGCTGGTTCAAGAGACCCAGTACTTC. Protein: CASKIGLVQETQYF.

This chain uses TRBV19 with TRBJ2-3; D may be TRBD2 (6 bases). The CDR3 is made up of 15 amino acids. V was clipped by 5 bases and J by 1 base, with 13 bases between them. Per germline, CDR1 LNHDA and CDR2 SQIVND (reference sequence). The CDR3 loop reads CASSPGTPGTDTQYF. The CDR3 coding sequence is TGTGCCAGTAGTCCCGGGACTCCCGGCACAGATACGCAGTATTTT.

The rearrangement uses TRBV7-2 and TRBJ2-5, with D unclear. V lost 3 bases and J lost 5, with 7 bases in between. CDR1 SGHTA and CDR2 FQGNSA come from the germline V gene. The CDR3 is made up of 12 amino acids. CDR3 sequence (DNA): TGTGCCAGCAGCTTTAGGAAGGAGACCCAGTACTTC. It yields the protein CASSFRKETQYF.

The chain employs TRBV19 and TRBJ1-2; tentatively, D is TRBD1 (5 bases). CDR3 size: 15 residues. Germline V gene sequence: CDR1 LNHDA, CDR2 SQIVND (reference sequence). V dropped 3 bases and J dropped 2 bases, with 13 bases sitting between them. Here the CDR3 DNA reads TGTGCCAGTAGTATGGATGGAGGGGTAAACTATGGCTACACCTTC. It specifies CASSMDGGVNYGYTF.

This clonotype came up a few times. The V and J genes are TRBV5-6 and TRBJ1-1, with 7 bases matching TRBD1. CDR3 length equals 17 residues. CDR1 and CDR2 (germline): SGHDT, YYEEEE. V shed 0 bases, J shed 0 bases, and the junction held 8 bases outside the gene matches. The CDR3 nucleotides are TGTGCCAGCAGCTTGGTAAGGGGGCGAGGGATGAACACTGAAGCTTTCTTT. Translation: CASSLVRGRGMNTEAFF.

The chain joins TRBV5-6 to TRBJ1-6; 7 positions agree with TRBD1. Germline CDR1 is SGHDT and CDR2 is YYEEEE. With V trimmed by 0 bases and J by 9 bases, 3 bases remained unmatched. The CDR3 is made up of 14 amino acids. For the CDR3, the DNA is TGTGCCAGCAGCTTGGGGAGGGGGCTTTCACCCCTCCACTTT. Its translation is CASSLGRGLSPLHF.

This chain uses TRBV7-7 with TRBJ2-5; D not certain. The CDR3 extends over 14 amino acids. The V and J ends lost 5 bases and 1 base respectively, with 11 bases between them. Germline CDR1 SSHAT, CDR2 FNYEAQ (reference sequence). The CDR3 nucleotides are TGTGCCAGCAGCCCAACCGGAAGCCAAGAGACCCAGTACTTC. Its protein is CASSPTGSQETQYF.

The CDR3 is CASSDRIGVSDTQYF. The CDR3 region has the DNA TGCGCCAGCAGTGATAGGATAGGGGTATCAGATACGCAGTATTTT. The chain couples TRBV10-2 to TRBJ2-3; possible D gene TRBD1, 5 bases. Germline CDR1 WSHSY, CDR2 SAAADI. Deletions cut 3 bases from V and 4 bases from J, with 14 bases between. This CDR3 contains 15 residues.

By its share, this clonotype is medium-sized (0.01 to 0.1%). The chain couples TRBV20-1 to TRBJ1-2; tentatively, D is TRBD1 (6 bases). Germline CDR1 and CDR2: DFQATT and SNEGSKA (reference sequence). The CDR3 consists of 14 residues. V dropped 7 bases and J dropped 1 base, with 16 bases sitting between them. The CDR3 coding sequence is TGCAGTGGTAGGGGGGATAATAATAACTATGGCTACACCTTC. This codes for CSGRGDNNNYGYTF.

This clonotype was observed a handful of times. In nucleotides, the CDR3 is TGTGCCAGCAGTGAAATTACGACAGGGGGAAACTCACCCCTCCACTTT. Its translation is CASSEITTGGNSPLHF. The V and J genes are TRBV6-1 and TRBJ1-6, with 9 nucleotides matching TRBD1. This CDR3 has 16 residues. Germline values: CDR1 MNHNS, CDR2 SASEGT. The junction had 9 bases not matched to a gene; V was cut back by 2 bases and J by 10 bases.

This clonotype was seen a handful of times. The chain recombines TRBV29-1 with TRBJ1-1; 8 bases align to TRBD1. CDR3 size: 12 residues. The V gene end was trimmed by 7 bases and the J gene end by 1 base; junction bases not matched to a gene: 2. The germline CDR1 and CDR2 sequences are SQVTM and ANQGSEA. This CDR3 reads CSGGQGNTEAFF. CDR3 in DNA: TGCAGCGGCGGACAGGGGAACACTGAAGCTTTCTTT.

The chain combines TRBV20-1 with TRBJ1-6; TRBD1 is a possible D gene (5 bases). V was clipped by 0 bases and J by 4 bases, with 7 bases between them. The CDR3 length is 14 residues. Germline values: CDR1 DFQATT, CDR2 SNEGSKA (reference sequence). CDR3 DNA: TGCAGTGCTAGAGATCCAGGGTATAATTCACCCCTCCACTTT. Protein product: CSARDPGYNSPLHF.

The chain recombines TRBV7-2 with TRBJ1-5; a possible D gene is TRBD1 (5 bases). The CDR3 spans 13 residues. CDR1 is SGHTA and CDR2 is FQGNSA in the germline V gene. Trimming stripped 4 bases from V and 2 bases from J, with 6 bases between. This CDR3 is CASSSGRNQPQHF. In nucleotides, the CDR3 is TGTGCCAGCAGCTCAGGGCGCAATCAGCCCCAGCATTTT.

This CDR3 is CSAYSGAKSYEQYF. The CDR3 DNA sequence: TGCAGTGCCTATAGCGGGGCTAAATCCTACGAGCAGTACTTC. The chain combines TRBV20-1 with TRBJ2-7, with 8 bases matching TRBD2. The germline V gene encodes CDR1 DFQATT and CDR2 SNEGSKA (reference sequence). The CDR3 is 14 residues long. Losses at the gene ends were 6 bases for V and 1 base for J; bases not matched to a gene: 8.

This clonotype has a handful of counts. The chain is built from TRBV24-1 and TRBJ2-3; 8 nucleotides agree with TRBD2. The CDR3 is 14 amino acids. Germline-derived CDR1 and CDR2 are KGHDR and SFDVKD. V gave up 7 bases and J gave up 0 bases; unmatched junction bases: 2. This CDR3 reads CATSRGGSTDTQYF. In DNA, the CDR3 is TGTGCCACCAGCCGGGGGGGCAGCACAGATACGCAGTATTTT.

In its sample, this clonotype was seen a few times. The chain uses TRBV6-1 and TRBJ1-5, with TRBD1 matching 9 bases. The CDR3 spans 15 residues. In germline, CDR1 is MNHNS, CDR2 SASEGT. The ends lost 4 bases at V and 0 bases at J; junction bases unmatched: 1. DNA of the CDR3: TGTGCCAGCAGTGGGACAGGGGATAGCAATCAGCCCCAGCATTTT. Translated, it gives CASSGTGDSNQPQHF.

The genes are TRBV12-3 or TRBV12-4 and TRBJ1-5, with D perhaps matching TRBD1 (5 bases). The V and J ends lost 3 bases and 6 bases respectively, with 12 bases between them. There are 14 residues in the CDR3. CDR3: CASSFLRGGQPQHF. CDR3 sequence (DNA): TGTGCCAGCAGTTTTCTTCGGGGCGGTCAGCCCCAGCATTTT.

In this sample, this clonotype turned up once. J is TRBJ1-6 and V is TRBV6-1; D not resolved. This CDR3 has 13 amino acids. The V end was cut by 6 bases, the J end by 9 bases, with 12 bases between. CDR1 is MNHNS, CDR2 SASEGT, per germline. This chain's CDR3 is CASRPKRSSPLHF. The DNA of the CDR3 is TGTGCCAGCAGACCAAAAAGGAGTTCACCCCTCCACTTT.

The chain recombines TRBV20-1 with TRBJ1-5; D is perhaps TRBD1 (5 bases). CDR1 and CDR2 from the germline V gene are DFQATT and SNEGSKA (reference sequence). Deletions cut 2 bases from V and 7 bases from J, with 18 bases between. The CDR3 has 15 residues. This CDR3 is CSARIPGQGVQPQHF. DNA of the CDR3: TGCAGTGCTAGAATTCCCGGGCAGGGTGTACAGCCCCAGCATTTT.

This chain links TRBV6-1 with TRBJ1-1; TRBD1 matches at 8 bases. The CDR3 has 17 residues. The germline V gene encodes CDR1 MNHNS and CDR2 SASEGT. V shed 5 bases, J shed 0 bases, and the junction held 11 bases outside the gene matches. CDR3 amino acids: CASSHTGGPILNTEAFF. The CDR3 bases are TGTGCCAGCAGTCATACAGGGGGACCGATTTTGAACACTGAAGCTTTCTTT.

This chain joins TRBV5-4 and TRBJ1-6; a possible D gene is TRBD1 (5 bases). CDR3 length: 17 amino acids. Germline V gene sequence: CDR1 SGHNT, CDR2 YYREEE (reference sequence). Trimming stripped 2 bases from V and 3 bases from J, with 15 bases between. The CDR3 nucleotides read TGTGCCAGCAGCTTAGATCCCCCAGGGTTCTATAATTCACCCCTCCACTTT. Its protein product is CASSLDPPGFYNSPLHF.

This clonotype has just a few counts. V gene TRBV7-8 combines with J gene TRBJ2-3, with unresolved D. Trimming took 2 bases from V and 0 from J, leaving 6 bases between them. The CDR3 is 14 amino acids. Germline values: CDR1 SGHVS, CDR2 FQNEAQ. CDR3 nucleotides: TGTGCCAGCAGCTTACAGAGGAGCACAGATACGCAGTATTTT. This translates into CASSLQRSTDTQYF.

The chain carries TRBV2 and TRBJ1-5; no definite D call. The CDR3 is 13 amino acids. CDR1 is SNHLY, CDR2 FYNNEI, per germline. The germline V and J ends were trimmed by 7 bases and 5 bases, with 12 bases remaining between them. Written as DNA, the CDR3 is TGTGCCAGCAATCCGGGCCCAGATCAGCCCCAGCATTTT. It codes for CASNPGPDQPQHF.

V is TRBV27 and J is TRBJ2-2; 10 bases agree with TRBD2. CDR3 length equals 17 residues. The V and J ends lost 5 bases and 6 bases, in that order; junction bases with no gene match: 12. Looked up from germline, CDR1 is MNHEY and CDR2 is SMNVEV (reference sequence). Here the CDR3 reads CASSVRYGLAAPGELFF. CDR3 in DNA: TGTGCCAGCAGTGTGCGTTACGGACTAGCGGCTCCCGGGGAGCTGTTTTTT.